A selection of T cell receptor beta chains follows, all from one sample in a study of shared clonotypes between healthy human individuals. Profiled with immunoSEQ multiplex PCR; TCRdb holds only in-frame clones, not every one. This sample has about 990,000 clones; 75% to 80% occur once, and the top ten carry 0.55% to 0.7%. The sequenced material came from memory CD4+ T cells from PBMCs. These receptors were collected from a man between 18 and 35 years old in good health. Some clones in this sample may be carry-over from other donors' samples. Each CDR3 is given with its conserved first and last residue. The D gene is left open where the match is weak. A clone size is listed for some rows: how often the clone was seen (once, few, many), or a class if it is expanded.

D: TRBD1; J: TRBJ1-1; V: TRBV5-4; size: .; DNA: TGTGCCAGCAGCCGACGGGACAGCGGCCTCACTGGGGAAGCTTTCTTT; CDR3: CASSRRDSGLTGEAFF
D: TRBD1; J: TRBJ1-2; V: TRBV4-2; size: .; DNA: TGTGCCAGCAGCCTCCGGACAGGGAGTTCCTATGGCTACACCTTC; CDR3: CASSLRTGSSYGYTF
D: .; J: TRBJ2-5; V: TRBV29-1; size: .; DNA: TGCAGCGTTGAAAACCCGACTGGGGAGACCCAGTACTTC; CDR3: CSVENPTGETQYF
D: TRBD2; J: TRBJ2-1; V: TRBV5-3; size: .; DNA: TGTGCCAGAAGCTTGGAATACTTGGCGGGAGCCCCCAATGAGCAGTTCTTC; CDR3: CARSLEYLAGAPNEQFF
D: .; J: TRBJ1-1; V: TRBV7-2; size: .; DNA: TGTGCCAGCAACGACCCGAACACTGAAGCTTTCTTT; CDR3: CASNDPNTEAFF
D: TRBD2; J: TRBJ2-1; V: TRBV19; size: .; DNA: TGTGCCAGTAGTATGGGCGGGGGGAGCTCCTACAATGAGCAGTTCTTC; CDR3: CASSMGGGSSYNEQFF
D: .; J: TRBJ1-2; V: TRBV30; size: .; DNA: TGTGCCTGGAGCCCTACGGTCGGCTACACCTTC; CDR3: CAWSPTVGYTF
D: .; J: TRBJ1-1; V: TRBV2; size: once; DNA: TGTGCCAGCAGGGCGGGGCTGAACACTGAAGCTTTCTTT; CDR3: CASRAGLNTEAFF
D: .; J: TRBJ2-5; V: TRBV7-9; size: .; DNA: TGTGCCAGCAGCCGTGAGGAGACCCAGTACTTC; CDR3: CASSREETQYF
D: .; J: TRBJ2-7; V: TRBV7-9; size: .; DNA: TGTGCCAGCAGCTCCAATGTGTACGAGCAGTACTTC; CDR3: CASSSNVYEQYF
D: .; J: TRBJ2-4; V: TRBV19; size: once; DNA: TGTGCCAGTAGTACTCCCGGGTGGGAAGGAGCCAAAAACATTCAGTACTTC; CDR3: CASSTPGWEGAKNIQYF
D: .; J: TRBJ1-1; V: TRBV5-1; size: .; DNA: TGCGCCAGTCGCCGGGCGGGCGGGGATCTTGTAACGCGGGCTTTCTTT; CDR3: CASRRAGGDLVTRAFF
D: .; J: TRBJ2-1; V: TRBV6-1; size: .; DNA: TGTGCCAGCAGTGAAGCGCTAGGGCGAGGGCAGTTCTTC; CDR3: CASSEALGRGQFF
D: .; J: TRBJ1-2; V: TRBV7-2; size: .; DNA: TGTGCCAGCAGCTACCGGACATCAGCAGTCTATGGCTACACCTTC; CDR3: CASSYRTSAVYGYTF
D: .; J: TRBJ1-1; V: TRBV6-1; size: .; DNA: TGTGCCAGCAGTGAAGCCAAGGGGATGAACACTGAAGCTTTCTTT; CDR3: CASSEAKGMNTEAFF
D: .; J: TRBJ2-2; V: TRBV4-1; size: once; DNA: TGCGCCAGCAGCCAAGATTCCCAGCGCGCGAACACCGGGGAGCTGTTTTTT; CDR3: CASSQDSQRANTGELFF
D: .; J: TRBJ1-1; V: TRBV28; size: .; DNA: TGTGCCAGCACGGAGGGGCTGAACACTGAAGCTTTCTTT; CDR3: CASTEGLNTEAFF
D: .; J: TRBJ2-3; V: TRBV6-1; size: .; DNA: TGTGCCAGCAGTGAACAGGGGATCGGCACAGATACGCAGTATTTT; CDR3: CASSEQGIGTDTQYF
D: .; J: TRBJ2-3; V: TRBV7-2; size: .; DNA: TGTGCCAGCAGCCTACAAACAAGACCCAGTTCAGATACGCAGTATTTT; CDR3: CASSLQTRPSSDTQYF
D: .; J: TRBJ1-1; V: TRBV4-3; size: .; DNA: TGCGCCAGCAGCCAAGATCCGACCGGAGAAGCTTTCTTT; CDR3: CASSQDPTGEAFF
D: .; J: TRBJ2-7; V: TRBV7-6; size: .; DNA: TGTGCCAGCAGCTTAGGAGGGGGGGGAGACGAGCAGTACTTC; CDR3: CASSLGGGGDEQYF
D: .; J: TRBJ2-3; V: TRBV28; size: few; DNA: TGTGCCAGCAGTTCCCCAAGGACGAGCACAGATACGCAGTATTTT; CDR3: CASSSPRTSTDTQYF
D: TRBD2; J: TRBJ2-7; V: TRBV13; size: .; DNA: TGTGCCAGCAGCTTAGGCCCTCCGGGACTAGCGGGAGGGTCCTACGAGCAGTACTTC; CDR3: CASSLGPPGLAGGSYEQYF
D: .; J: TRBJ1-6; V: TRBV2; size: .; DNA: TGTGCCAGCAGTGAAGCAGGAGGGGGTAAATCACCCCTCCACTTT; CDR3: CASSEAGGGKSPLHF
D: .; J: TRBJ2-7; V: TRBV7-9; size: .; DNA: TGTGCCAGCAGCCTTACCATCTACGAGCAGTACTTC; CDR3: CASSLTIYEQYF
D: .; J: TRBJ1-5; V: TRBV30; size: .; DNA: TGTGCCTGGAGTGTTGGCTCAATCGGAAATCAGCCCCAGCATTTT; CDR3: CAWSVGSIGNQPQHF
D: .; J: TRBJ1-2; V: TRBV6-5; size: .; DNA: TGTGCCAGCAGGAGAGCAGACGTCCAGAACTATGGCTACACCTTC; CDR3: CASRRADVQNYGYTF
D: TRBD2; J: TRBJ2-7; V: TRBV5-1; size: few; DNA: TGCGCCAGCAGCTGGACTAGCGGGAGGGGCTACGAGCAGTATTTC; CDR3: CASSWTSGRGYEQYF
D: .; J: TRBJ1-1; V: TRBV7-2; size: .; DNA: TGTGCCAGCAGCTCAGCAAGGGTGGTCCCTGAAGCTTTCTTT; CDR3: CASSSARVVPEAFF
D: TRBD1; J: TRBJ1-3; V: TRBV16; size: .; DNA: TGTGCCAGCAGCCATATGGACAGGGGCTCTGGAAACACCATATATTTT; CDR3: CASSHMDRGSGNTIYF
D: .; J: TRBJ2-1; V: TRBV29-1; size: .; DNA: TGCAGCGTCGTACCTCCCGATTCTGAGCAGTTCTTC; CDR3: CSVVPPDSEQFF
D: .; J: TRBJ2-7; V: TRBV2; size: .; DNA: TGTGCCAGCAGACACGACTCGCCGGGGCAGCAGTACTTC; CDR3: CASRHDSPGQQYF
D: .; J: TRBJ1-5; V: TRBV30; size: many; DNA: TGTGCCTGGAGTGTAGGGACGACTAATCAGCCCCAGCATTTT; CDR3: CAWSVGTTNQPQHF
D: TRBD1; J: TRBJ2-1; V: TRBV10-3; size: once; DNA: TGTGCCATCGCGACAGGGAGAACCTACAATGAGCAGTTCTTC; CDR3: CAIATGRTYNEQFF
D: .; J: TRBJ1-1; V: TRBV29-1; size: .; DNA: TGCAGCGTACGTGCGGGGGCCATGAACACTGAAGCTTTCTTT; CDR3: CSVRAGAMNTEAFF
D: TRBD2; J: TRBJ2-6; V: TRBV18; size: .; DNA: TGTGCCAGCTCATCCCAGCGGGGGCGCAGTAGCGCTGGGGCCAACGTCCTGACTTTC; CDR3: CASSSQRGRSSAGANVLTF
D: .; J: TRBJ1-1; V: TRBV30; size: few; DNA: TGTGCCCGGATACGACGGGCGACTGAAGCTTTCTTT; CDR3: CARIRRATEAFF
D: .; J: TRBJ2-2; V: TRBV5-1; size: .; DNA: TGCGCCAGCAGCTTGAAGGGGCCACAGAACACCGGGGAGCTGTTTTTT; CDR3: CASSLKGPQNTGELFF
D: TRBD2; J: TRBJ2-1; V: TRBV11-2; size: .; DNA: TGTGCCAGCAGCCCGCCGCCTAGCGGGAGGGGCAATGAGCAGTTCTTC; CDR3: CASSPPPSGRGNEQFF
D: TRBD1; J: TRBJ1-5; V: TRBV28; size: .; DNA: TGTGCCAGCAGTTATCCGGGACAGGGACTGTTTAGCAATCAGCCCCAGCATTTT; CDR3: CASSYPGQGLFSNQPQHF
D: TRBD1; J: TRBJ2-6; V: TRBV9; size: .; DNA: TGTGCCAGCAGCGTAAAGACAGGGGGTTTCTCTGGGGCCAACGTCCTGACTTTC; CDR3: CASSVKTGGFSGANVLTF
D: .; J: TRBJ1-3; V: TRBV5-1; size: .; DNA: TGCGCCAGCAGCTTGGCCACTGGAAACACCATATATTTT; CDR3: CASSLATGNTIYF
D: TRBD1; J: TRBJ1-1; V: TRBV6-6; size: few; DNA: TGTGCCACCCGACGGGGACAGGGGAACACTGAAGCTTTCTTT; CDR3: CATRRGQGNTEAFF
D: TRBD2; J: TRBJ2-1; V: TRBV30; size: .; DNA: TGTGCCTGGAGCCCTGTGACTAGCTTTATTGAGCAGTTCTTC; CDR3: CAWSPVTSFIEQFF
D: .; J: TRBJ1-5; V: TRBV6-6; size: .; DNA: TGTGCCAGCAGTTACGGCCCATATAGCAATCAGCCCCAGCATTTT; CDR3: CASSYGPYSNQPQHF
D: TRBD2; J: TRBJ2-2; V: TRBV7-3; size: .; DNA: TGTGCCAGCAGCCCCAACAGCGGGAGGGCCCTCACCGGGGAGCTGTTTTTT; CDR3: CASSPNSGRALTGELFF
D: .; J: TRBJ2-3; V: TRBV18; size: .; DNA: TGTGCCAGCTCACCTGTTTTGGGGTTCACAGATACGCAGTATTTT; CDR3: CASSPVLGFTDTQYF
D: .; J: TRBJ2-2; V: TRBV28; size: .; DNA: TGTGCCAGCAGTTTAAGCACACGGAGGGTCTCTATTGGCGGGGAGCTGTTTTTT; CDR3: CASSLSTRRVSIGGELFF
D: .; J: TRBJ1-5; V: TRBV7-2; size: .; DNA: TGTGCCAGCAGCTTAGGAGGACAGCTTAATCAGCCCCAGCATTTT; CDR3: CASSLGGQLNQPQHF
D: .; J: TRBJ1-2; V: TRBV28; size: .; DNA: TGTGCCAGCAGTTTTTACTCGGGCTATGGCTACACCTTC; CDR3: CASSFYSGYGYTF
D: .; J: TRBJ2-1; V: TRBV19; size: .; DNA: TGTGCCAGTAGTCAGGGCAATGAGCAGTTCTTC; CDR3: CASSQGNEQFF
D: TRBD2; J: TRBJ2-1; V: TRBV7-2; size: .; DNA: TGTGCCAGCAGCCCCCGAGTACCGGGACTAGCGGTTGAGCAGTTCTTC; CDR3: CASSPRVPGLAVEQFF
D: TRBD2; J: TRBJ2-7; V: TRBV10-3; size: .; DNA: TGTGCCATCACCAAAGCCGGACTAGCGGGAGGGACTGGCGGGGAGCAGTACTTC; CDR3: CAITKAGLAGGTGGEQYF
D: TRBD1; J: TRBJ2-5; V: TRBV28; size: .; DNA: TGTGCCAGCAGCTCGACAGGGGCAGAGACCCAGTACTTC; CDR3: CASSSTGAETQYF
D: TRBD2; J: TRBJ2-5; V: TRBV30; size: .; DNA: TGTGCCTGGACCCCGGGACTAGCTTGGGAGACCCAGTACTTC; CDR3: CAWTPGLAWETQYF
D: TRBD1; J: TRBJ1-4; V: TRBV5-1; size: .; DNA: TGCGCCAGCAGCTCACAGGGGAGTAATGAAAAACTGTTTTTT; CDR3: CASSSQGSNEKLFF
D: TRBD2; J: TRBJ2-7; V: TRBV28; size: .; DNA: TGTGCCAGCAGTTTGGGGACGAAGGGACTACTAACCTACGAGCAGTACTTC; CDR3: CASSLGTKGLLTYEQYF
D: .; J: TRBJ1-5; V: TRBV28; size: .; DNA: TGTGCCAGCAGTTGGGGGTCCGGACAGCCCCAGCATTTT; CDR3: CASSWGSGQPQHF